This TCR beta chain was recorded in a study of cytomegalovirus exposure and HLA in healthy donors. General study findings and limits: Sequencing depth across donors, presence/absence analyses assumed, was roughly uniform. Earlier findings revealed that most TCR beta V segments proved productive either about 87% or about 30% of the time.

This CDR3 spans 17 amino acids. J lost 9 bases, V lost 6 bases, and 21 bases had no gene match. Germline assignment: CDR1 SGHRS and CDR2 YFSETQ. PCR involved 60 Vbeta and 13 Jbeta primers. TCRdb keeps only in-frame clones here, not all; method: immunoSEQ multiplex PCR. The sample records roughly 190,000 clones, about 80% being singletons. Comments on this clone: Its antigen is not identified.

The sample consisted of PBMCs. This clonotype was sampled from a woman in her 30s in good health and CMV-seropositive. V and J are TRBV5-1 and TRBJ2-1; TRBD2 matches at 7 bases. The CDR3 loop is CASTSLPPSTSTTEQFF. Written as DNA, the CDR3 is TGCGCCAGCACGTCTTTACCCCCTTCGACTAGCACCACTGAGCAGTTCTTC.